This T cell receptor (beta chain) came from a study of OX40 agonist ivuxolimab in advanced cancers. Study information: Ivuxolimab, an agonistic anti-OX40 (CD134) antibody, was given to patients. Prior anti-PD-1, anti-PD-L1 or anti-CTLA-4 therapy did not bar entry, and more than 35% had some. Whole-study findings and limits: The mean number of expanded clones was higher in CD8+ T cells than in CD4+.

Profiling relied on immunoSEQ multiplex PCR, and the TCRdb table lists in-frame clones only, not all of them. The data contain about 26,000 clones, about 87% of them singletons. The CDR3 totals 14 residues. CDR1 and CDR2 from the germline V gene are SEHNR and FQNEAQ (reference sequence). V lost 5 bases and J 5 bases, leaving 16 bases between the germline ends. Exclusion applied to patients with autoimmune disease history or systemic immunosuppression. A remark on this clone: The target antigen is unknown.

This receptor was obtained from an adult with an advanced solid tumor such as melanoma, head and neck, liver or kidney cancer. The V call is TRBV7-9, the J call TRBJ2-7; TRBD2 is a possible D gene (6 bases). Here the sequenced sample was CD4+ or CD8+ T cells sorted from blood, taken in a trial of the OX40 agonist ivuxolimab. The CDR3 region has the DNA TGTGCCAGCAGCCCTGGGGGAGGTCGGAACGAGCAGTACTTC. Amino acids: CASSPGGGRNEQYF.